This TCR beta chain was sequenced in a study of blood T cell repertoires in COVID-19. Whole-study context: The origin of the acute and convalescent COVID-19 samples was the United States, Italy and Spain. Sources were T cells, B-cell-depleted T cells, or PBMCs; the material itself was cDNA or gDNA.

Germline CDR1 is GTSNPN and CDR2 is SVGIG (reference sequence). Trimming at V came to 7 bases and at J to 9 bases, leaving 9 bases not matched to a gene. CDR3 length equals 13 residues. In the study's own analysis: Estimation of nucleated cell counts relied on the amplification of reference gene primers. TCRdb's copy holds only in-frame clones and misses some; the assay was immunoSEQ multiplex PCR. V, J and clone size reflect that table, while D and trimming were determined from the DNA. The sample contains approximately 240,000 clones, approximately 79% of which appear only once. Specimen: peripheral blood. V usage is TRBV30 and J usage is TRBJ1-6; TRBD1 aligns across 7 bases. The receptor was isolated from a woman aged 40 to 50 with active or convalescent COVID-19. The CDR3: CASSGTEGSPLHF. The DNA of the CDR3 is TGTGCCTCATCCGGGACAGAGGGTTCACCCCTCCACTTT.